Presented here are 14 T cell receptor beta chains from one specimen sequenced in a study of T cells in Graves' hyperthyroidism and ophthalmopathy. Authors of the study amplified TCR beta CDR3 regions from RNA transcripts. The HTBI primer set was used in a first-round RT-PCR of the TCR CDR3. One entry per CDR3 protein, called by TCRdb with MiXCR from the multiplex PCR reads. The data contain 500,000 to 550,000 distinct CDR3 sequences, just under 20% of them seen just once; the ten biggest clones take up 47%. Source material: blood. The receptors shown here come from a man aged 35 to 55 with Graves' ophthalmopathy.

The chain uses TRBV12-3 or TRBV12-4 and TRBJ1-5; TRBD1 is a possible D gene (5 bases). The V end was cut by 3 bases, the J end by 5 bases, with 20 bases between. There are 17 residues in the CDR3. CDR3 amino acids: CASSFRGLGGTHQPQHF. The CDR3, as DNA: TGTGCCAGCAGTTTTCGAGGATTGGGCGGGACTCATCAGCCCCAGCATTTT.

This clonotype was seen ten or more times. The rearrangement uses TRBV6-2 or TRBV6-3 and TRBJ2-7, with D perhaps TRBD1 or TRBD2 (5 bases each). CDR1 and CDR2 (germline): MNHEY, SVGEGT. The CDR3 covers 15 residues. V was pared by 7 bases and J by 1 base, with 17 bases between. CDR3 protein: CASTPTYGASYEQYF. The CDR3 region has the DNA TGTGCCAGCACTCCGACTTACGGGGCGTCCTACGAGCAGTACTTC.

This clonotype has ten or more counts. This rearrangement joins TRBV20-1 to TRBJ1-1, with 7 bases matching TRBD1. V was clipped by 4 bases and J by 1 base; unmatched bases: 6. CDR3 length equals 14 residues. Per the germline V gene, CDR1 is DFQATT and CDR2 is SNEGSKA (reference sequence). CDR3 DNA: TGCAGTGCTAACCTACAGGGGAGGAACACTGAAGCTTTCTTT. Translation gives CSANLQGRNTEAFF.

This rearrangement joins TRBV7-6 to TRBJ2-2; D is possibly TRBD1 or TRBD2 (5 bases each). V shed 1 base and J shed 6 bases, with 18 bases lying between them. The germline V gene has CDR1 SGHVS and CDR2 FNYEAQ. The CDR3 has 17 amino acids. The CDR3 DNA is TGTGCCAGCAGCTTAGTGGGACCGGGCAGGGCCCCCGGGGAGCTGTTTTTT. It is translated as CASSLVGPGRAPGELFF.

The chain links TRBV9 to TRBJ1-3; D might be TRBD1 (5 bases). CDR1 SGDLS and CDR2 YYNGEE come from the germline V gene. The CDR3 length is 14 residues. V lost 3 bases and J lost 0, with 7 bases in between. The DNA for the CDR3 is TGTGCCAGCAGCGCCACAGGCTCTGGAAACACCATATATTTT. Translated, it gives CASSATGSGNTIYF. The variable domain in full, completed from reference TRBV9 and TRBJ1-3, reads DSGVTQTPKHLITATGQRVTLRCSPRSGDLSVYWYQQSLDQGLQFLIQYYNGEERAKGNILERFSAQQFPDLHSELNLSSLELGDSALYFCASSATGSGNTIYFGEGSWLTVV.

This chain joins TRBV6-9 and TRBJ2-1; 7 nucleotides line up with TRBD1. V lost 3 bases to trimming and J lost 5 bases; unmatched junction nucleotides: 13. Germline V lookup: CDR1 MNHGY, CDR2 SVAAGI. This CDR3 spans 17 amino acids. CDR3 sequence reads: CASSYPNGDRNNNEQFF. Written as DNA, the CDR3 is TGTGCCAGCAGTTACCCGAATGGGGACAGAAATAACAATGAGCAGTTCTTC.

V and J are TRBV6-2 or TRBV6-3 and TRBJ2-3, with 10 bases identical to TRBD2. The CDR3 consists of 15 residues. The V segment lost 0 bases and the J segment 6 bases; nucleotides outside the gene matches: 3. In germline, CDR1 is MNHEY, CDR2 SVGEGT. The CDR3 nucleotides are TGTGCCAGCAGTTACTCAGCGGGGGGGGATGATACGCAGTATTTT. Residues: CASSYSAGGDDTQYF.

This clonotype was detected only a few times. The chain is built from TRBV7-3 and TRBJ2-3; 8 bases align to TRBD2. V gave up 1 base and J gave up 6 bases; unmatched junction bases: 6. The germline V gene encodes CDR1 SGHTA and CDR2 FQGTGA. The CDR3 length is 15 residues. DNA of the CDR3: TGTGCCAGCAGCTTAAGACCGGGAGGGCCGGATACGCAGTATTTT. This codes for CASSLRPGGPDTQYF.

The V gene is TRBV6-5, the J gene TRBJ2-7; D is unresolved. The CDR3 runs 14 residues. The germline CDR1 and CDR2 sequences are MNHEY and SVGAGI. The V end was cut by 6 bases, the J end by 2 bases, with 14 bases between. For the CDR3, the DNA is TGTGCCAGCAGCTCAGGACGTGACCCCTACGAGCAGTACTTC. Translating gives CASSSGRDPYEQYF.

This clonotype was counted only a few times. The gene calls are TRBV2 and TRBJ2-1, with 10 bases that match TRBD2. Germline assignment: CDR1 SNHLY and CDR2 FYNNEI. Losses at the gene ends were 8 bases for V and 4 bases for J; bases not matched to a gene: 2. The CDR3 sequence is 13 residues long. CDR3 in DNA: TGTGCCAGCGGACTAGCGGCTTACAATGAGCAGTTCTTC. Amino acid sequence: CASGLAAYNEQFF.

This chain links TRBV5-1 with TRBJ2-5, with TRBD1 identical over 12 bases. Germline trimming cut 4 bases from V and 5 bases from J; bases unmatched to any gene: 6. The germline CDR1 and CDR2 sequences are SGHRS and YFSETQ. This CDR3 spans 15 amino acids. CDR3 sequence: CASSNGTGGGETQYF. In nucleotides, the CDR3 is TGCGCCAGCAGCAACGGGACAGGGGGCGGGGAGACCCAGTACTTC.

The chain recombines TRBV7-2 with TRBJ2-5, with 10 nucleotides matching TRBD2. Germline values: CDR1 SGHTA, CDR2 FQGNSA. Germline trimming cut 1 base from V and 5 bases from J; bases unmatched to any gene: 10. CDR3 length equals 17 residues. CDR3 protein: CASSLVSSGRGWETQYF. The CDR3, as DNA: TGTGCCAGCAGCTTAGTTTCTAGCGGGAGAGGGTGGGAGACCCAGTACTTC. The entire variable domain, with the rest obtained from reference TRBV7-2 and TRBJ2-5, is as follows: GAGVSQSPSNKVTEKGKDVELRCDPISGHTALYWYRQSLGQGLEFLIYFQGNSAPDKSGLPSDRFSAERTGGSVSTLTIQRTQQEDSAVYLCASSLVSSGRGWETQYFGPGTRLLVL.

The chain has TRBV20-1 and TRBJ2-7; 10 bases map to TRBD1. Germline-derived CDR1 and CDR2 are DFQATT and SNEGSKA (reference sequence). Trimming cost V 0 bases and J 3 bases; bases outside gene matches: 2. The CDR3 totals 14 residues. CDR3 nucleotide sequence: TGCAGTGCTAGAGAAGGGACAGGGGTCTACGAGCAGTACTTC. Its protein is CSAREGTGVYEQYF.

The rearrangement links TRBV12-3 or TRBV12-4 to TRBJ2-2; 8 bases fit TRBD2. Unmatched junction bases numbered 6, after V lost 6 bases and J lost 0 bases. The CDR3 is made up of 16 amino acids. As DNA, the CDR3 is TGTGCCAGCAGACCTGGGCGGGGGGCGAACACCGGGGAGCTGTTTTTT. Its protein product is CASRPGRGANTGELFF.